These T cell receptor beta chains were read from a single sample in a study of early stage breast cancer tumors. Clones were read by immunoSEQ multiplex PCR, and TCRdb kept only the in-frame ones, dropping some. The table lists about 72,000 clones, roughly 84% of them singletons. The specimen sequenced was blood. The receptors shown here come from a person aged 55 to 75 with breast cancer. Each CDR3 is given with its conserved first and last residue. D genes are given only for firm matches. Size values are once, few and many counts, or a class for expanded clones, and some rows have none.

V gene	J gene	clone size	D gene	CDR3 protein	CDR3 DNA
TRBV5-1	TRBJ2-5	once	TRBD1	CASSSRQGQETQYF	TGCGCCAGCAGCTCCAGACAGGGCCAAGAGACCCAGTACTTC
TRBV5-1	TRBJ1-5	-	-	CASSRDLNQPQHF	TGCGCCAGCAGCCGGGATCTCAATCAGCCCCAGCATTTT
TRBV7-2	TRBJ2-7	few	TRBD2	CASSFGLAGASYEQYF	TGTGCCAGCAGCTTCGGACTAGCGGGGGCCTCCTACGAGCAGTACTTC
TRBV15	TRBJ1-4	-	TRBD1	CATSRGDRVNEKLFF	TGTGCCACCAGCAGAGGAGACAGGGTAAACGAAAAACTGTTTTTT
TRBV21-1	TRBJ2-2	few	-	CASSSGLAGAVHTGELFF	TGTGCCAGCAGCAGCGGACTAGCGGGAGCGGTGCACACCGGGGAGCTGTTTTTT
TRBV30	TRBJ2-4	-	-	CAWGRTQNIQYF	TGTGCCTGGGGGCGGACTCAGAACATTCAGTACTTC
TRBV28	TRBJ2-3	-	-	CASSYTRTQYF	TGTGCCAGCAGTTATACCCGTACGCAGTATTTT
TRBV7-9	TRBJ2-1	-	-	CASSSLRGSYNEQFF	TGTGCCAGCAGCTCCCTGCGCGGCTCCTACAATGAGCAGTTCTTC
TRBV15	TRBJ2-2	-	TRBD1	CATSRDLGGQANTGELFF	TGTGCCACCAGCAGAGATCTCGGAGGACAGGCGAACACCGGGGAGCTGTTTTTT
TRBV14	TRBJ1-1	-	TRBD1	CASSQLQGAGTEAFF	TGTGCCAGCAGCCAACTCCAGGGGGCAGGGACTGAAGCTTTCTTT
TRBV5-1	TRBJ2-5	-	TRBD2	CASSSGLAGAETQYF	TGCGCCAGCAGCTCCGGTTTAGCGGGAGCAGAGACCCAGTACTTC
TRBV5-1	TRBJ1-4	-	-	CASSWGASGEKLFF	TGCGCCAGCAGCTGGGGGGCTAGCGGGGAAAAACTGTTTTTT
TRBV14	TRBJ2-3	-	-	CASSQGENTQYF	TGTGCCAGCAGCCAAGGCGAAAATACGCAGTATTTT
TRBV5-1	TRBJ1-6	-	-	CASSLALGGGSPLHF	TGCGCCAGCAGCTTGGCCTTGGGGGGTGGTTCACCCCTCCACTTT
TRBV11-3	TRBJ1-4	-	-	CASSWGEVGEKLFF	TGTGCCAGCAGCTGGGGGGAAGTTGGGGAAAAACTGTTTTTT
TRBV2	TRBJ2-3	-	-	CANKGPVDTQYF	TGTGCCAACAAGGGACCAGTCGATACGCAGTATTTT
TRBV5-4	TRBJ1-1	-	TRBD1	CASSLTGVNTEAFF	TGTGCCAGCAGCTTGACAGGGGTGAACACTGAAGCTTTCTTT
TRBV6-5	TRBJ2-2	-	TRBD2	CASRPPGLAAGELFF	TGTGCCAGCAGACCTCCGGGACTAGCGGCCGGGGAGCTGTTTTTT
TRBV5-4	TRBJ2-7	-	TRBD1	CATGGQGMFEYEQYF	TGTGCCACCGGGGGACAGGGGATGTTTGAGTACGAGCAGTACTTC
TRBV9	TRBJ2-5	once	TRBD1	CASSTRQGALGETQYF	TGTGCCAGCAGCACCCGACAGGGGGCGCTAGGAGAGACCCAGTACTTC
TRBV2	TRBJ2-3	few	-	CASSGGYTQYF	TGTGCCAGCAGTGGAGGATATACGCAGTATTTT
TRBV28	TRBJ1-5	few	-	CASSSGRNQPQHF	TGTGCCAGCAGTTCAGGAAGGAATCAGCCCCAGCATTTT
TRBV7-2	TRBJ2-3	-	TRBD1	CASSLGDRDTDTQYF	TGTGCCAGCAGCTTAGGGGACAGGGATACAGATACGCAGTATTTT
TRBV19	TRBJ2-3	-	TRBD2	CASSIGSGASTDTQYF	TGTGCCAGTAGTATAGGGAGCGGGGCGTCCACAGATACGCAGTATTTT
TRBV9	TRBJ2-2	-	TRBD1	CASSPAGQVAGELFF	TGTGCCAGCAGCCCGGCGGGACAGGTGGCCGGGGAGCTGTTTTTT
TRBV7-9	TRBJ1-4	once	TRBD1	CASSPGGVGEKLFF	TGTGCCAGCAGCCCAGGGGGCGTGGGTGAAAAACTGTTTTTT
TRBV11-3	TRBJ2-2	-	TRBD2	CASSFGGGGTGELFF	TGTGCCAGCAGCTTCGGCGGGGGGGGGACCGGGGAGCTGTTTTTT
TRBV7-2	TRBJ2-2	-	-	CASSLVPNTGELFF	TGTGCCAGCAGCTTAGTTCCGAACACCGGGGAGCTGTTTTTT
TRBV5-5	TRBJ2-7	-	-	CASSKGPWDEQYF	TGTGCCAGCAGCAAGGGACCCTGGGACGAGCAGTACTTC
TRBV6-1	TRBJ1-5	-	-	CASMTEYQPQHF	TGTGCCAGCATGACAGAGTATCAGCCCCAGCATTTT
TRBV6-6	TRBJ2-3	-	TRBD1	CASSYGEGAFDTQYF	TGTGCCAGCAGTTACGGCGAGGGGGCCTTTGATACGCAGTATTTT
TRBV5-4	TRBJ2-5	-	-	CASVGGGGSKETQYF	TGTGCCAGCGTTGGGGGCGGGGGCTCGAAAGAGACCCAGTACTTC
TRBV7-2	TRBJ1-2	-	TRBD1	CASSTGQGGVYGYTF	TGTGCCAGCAGTACGGGACAGGGGGGGGTATATGGCTACACCTTC
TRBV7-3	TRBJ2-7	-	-	CASSLNRGAIEQYF	TGTGCCAGCAGCTTAAATCGGGGAGCCATCGAGCAGTACTTC
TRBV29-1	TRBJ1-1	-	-	CSVELGGNTEAFF	TGCAGCGTTGAACTAGGGGGGAACACTGAAGCTTTCTTT
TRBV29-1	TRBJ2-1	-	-	CSGGTGWEQFF	TGCAGCGGAGGTACAGGGTGGGAGCAGTTCTTC
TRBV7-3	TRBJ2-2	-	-	CASSLSRRENTGELFF	TGTGCCAGCAGCTTAAGTCGGCGGGAAAACACCGGGGAGCTGTTTTTT
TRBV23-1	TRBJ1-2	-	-	CASSLPKGIGGYTF	TGCGCCAGCAGTCTACCAAAGGGTATCGGAGGCTACACCTTC
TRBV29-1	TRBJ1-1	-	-	CSVLDIQRVTEAFF	TGCAGCGTCTTGGACATACAGCGGGTCACTGAAGCTTTCTTT
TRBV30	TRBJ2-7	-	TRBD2	CAWSVPGAGGIYEQYF	TGTGCCTGGAGTGTACCTGGTGCGGGGGGCATCTACGAGCAGTACTTC
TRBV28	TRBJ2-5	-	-	CASRFTGQETQYF	TGTGCCAGCAGGTTTACAGGGCAAGAGACCCAGTACTTC
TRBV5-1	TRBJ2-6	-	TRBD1	CASSPNVARSGGSGANVLTF	TGCGCCAGCAGCCCGAACGTGGCCAGGTCAGGGGGCTCTGGGGCCAACGTCCTGACTTTC
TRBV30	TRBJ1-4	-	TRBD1	CASRGVSNEKLFF	TGTGCCTCCAGGGGGGTTTCTAATGAAAAACTGTTTTTT
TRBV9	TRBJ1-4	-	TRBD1	CASSVGGGQGARKLFF	TGTGCCAGCAGCGTAGGGGGGGGACAGGGGGCGCGGAAACTGTTTTTT
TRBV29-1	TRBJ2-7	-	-	CSVAGSYEQYF	TGCAGCGTGGCGGGCTCCTACGAGCAGTACTTC
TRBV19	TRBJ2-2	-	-	CASSIGPNTGELFF	TGTGCCAGTAGTATAGGACCGAACACCGGGGAGCTGTTTTTT
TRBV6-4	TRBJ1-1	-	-	CASSERAQPVRNTEAFF	TGTGCCAGCAGTGAGAGGGCGCAGCCTGTACGCAACACTGAAGCTTTCTTT
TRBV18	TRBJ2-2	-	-	CASSRDTSNTGELFF	TGTGCCAGCTCACGGGACACTTCGAACACCGGGGAGCTGTTTTTT
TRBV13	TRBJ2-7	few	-	CASRFPGYEQYF	TGTGCCAGCAGATTTCCCGGCTACGAGCAGTACTTC
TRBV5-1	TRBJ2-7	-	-	CASSLGSSEQYF	TGCGCCAGCAGCTTGGGAAGCTCCGAGCAGTACTTC
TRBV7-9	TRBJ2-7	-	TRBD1	CASSGRDRVLGEQYF	TGTGCCAGCAGCGGTAGGGACAGGGTCCTTGGGGAGCAGTACTTC
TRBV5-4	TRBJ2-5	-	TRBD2	CASSLGVSGGAETQYF	TGTGCCAGCAGCTTGGGAGTCAGCGGGGGGGCAGAGACCCAGTACTTC
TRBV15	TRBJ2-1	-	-	CATSRDKGFNEQFF	TGTGCCACCAGCAGAGACAAGGGATTCAATGAGCAGTTCTTC
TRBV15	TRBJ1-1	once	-	CATSRATANTEAFF	TGTGCCACCAGCAGAGCAACAGCGAACACTGAAGCTTTCTTT
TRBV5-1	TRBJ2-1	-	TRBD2	CASSPDERGPYNEQFF	TGCGCCAGCAGCCCCGACGAGCGGGGACCCTACAATGAGCAGTTCTTC
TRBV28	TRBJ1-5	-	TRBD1	CASCGARTGLDQPQHF	TGTGCCAGCTGCGGGGCCCGGACAGGCCTAGATCAGCCCCAGCATTTT
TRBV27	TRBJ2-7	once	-	CASSGSPHYEQYF	TGTGCCAGCAGTGGCTCTCCCCACTACGAGCAGTACTTC